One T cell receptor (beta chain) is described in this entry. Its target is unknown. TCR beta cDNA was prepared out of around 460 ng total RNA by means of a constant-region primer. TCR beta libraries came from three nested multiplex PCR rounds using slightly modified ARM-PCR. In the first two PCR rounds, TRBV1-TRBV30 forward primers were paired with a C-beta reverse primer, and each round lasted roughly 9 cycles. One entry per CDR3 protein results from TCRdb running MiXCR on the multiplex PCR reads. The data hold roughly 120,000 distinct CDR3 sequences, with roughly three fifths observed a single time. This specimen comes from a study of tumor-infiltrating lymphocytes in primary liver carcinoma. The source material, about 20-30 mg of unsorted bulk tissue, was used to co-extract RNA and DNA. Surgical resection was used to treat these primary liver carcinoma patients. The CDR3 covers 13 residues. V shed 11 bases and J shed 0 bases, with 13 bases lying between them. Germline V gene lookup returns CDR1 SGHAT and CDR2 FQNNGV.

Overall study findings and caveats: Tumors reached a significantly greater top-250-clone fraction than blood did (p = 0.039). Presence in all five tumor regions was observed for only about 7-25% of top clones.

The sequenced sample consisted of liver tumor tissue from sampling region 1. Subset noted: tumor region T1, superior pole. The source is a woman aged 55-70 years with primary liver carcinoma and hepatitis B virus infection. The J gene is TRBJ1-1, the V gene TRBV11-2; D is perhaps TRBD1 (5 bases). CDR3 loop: CADSWGVNTEAFF. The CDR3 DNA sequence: TGTGCCGACAGTTGGGGAGTGAACACTGAAGCTTTCTTT.